This paragraph reports one T cell receptor beta chain. Its specificity is not known. This sample is drawn from a study of monozygotic twins with inflammatory bowel disease. Study results and caveats: T cell subtypes that differed could not be told apart. It was in IBD patients that TCRbeta diversity (inverse Simpson) was lower than in healthy co-twins.

CDR1 and CDR2 from the germline V gene are MNHEY and SVGAGI. The CDR3 has 12 amino acids. Researchers used roughly 3,800 ng of total RNA for each TCR library. Researchers generated cDNA in eight separate reactions per sample. No DNA is given; TCRdb re-called the 5' RACE reads and lists each CDR3 protein once. In total, the table holds about 300,000 distinct CDR3 sequences. The clonotype was recovered from a human donor with ulcerative colitis or Crohn's disease, or a healthy co-twin of an affected twin (not recorded which). The chain uses TRBV6-5 and TRBJ2-1; as DNA is missing, the TRBD1 call by TCRdb cannot be tested. The sequencing input was blood. The CDR3 reads CASSTGRTPQFF.